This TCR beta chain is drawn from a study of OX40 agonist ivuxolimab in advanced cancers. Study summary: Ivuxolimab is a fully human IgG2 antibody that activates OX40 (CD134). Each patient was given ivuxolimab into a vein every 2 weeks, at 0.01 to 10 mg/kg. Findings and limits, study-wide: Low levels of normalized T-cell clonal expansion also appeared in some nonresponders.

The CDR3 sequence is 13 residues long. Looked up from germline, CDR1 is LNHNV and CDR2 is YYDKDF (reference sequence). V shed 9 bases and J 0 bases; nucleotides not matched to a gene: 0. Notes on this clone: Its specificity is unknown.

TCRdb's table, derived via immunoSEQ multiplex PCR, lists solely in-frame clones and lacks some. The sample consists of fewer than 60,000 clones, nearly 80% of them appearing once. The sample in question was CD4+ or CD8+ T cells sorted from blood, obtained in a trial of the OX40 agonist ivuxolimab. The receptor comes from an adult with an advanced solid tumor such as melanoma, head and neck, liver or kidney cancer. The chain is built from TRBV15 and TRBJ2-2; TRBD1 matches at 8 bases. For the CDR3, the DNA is TGTGCCACGGGACAGGCGAACACCGGGGAGCTGTTTTTT. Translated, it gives CATGQANTGELFF.